This entry describes one TCR beta chain. What it binds is not known. The data originate from a study of CD8+ T cells in alopecia areata. Researchers gathered lesional scalp punch biopsies and peripheral blood from patients with alopecia areata. Findings of the study overall: Researchers report lesional scalp, most notably alopecia totalis/universalis, outstripped normal scalp in clonality. TCRs were shared less clearly across patients than in mice, possibly for HLA-related reasons. Scalp sample data also include resident alphabeta T cells from normal skin.

The sequencing template was cDNA reverse transcribed from extracted RNA. Assay: immunoSEQ multiplex PCR; the TCRdb copy retains only in-frame clones and omits some. The sample shows 110,000 or so clones, roughly two fifths of them seen only once. The CDR3 is made up of 13 amino acids. Trimming removed 6 bases at V and 4 bases at J, with 15 bases between. Germline CDR1 reads SQVTM; CDR2 reads ANQGSEA. Sequencing input: CD4+ T cells sorted from blood. This chain connects TRBV29-1 to TRBJ1-2, with a possible D match to TRBD1 (6 bases). The TCR comes from a human donor with alopecia areata. CDR3 DNA: TGCAGCGTCCCCACAGGGCCCATCTATGGCTACACCTTC. This gives the protein CSVPTGPIYGYTF. Together with reference TRBV29-1 and TRBJ1-2, the CDR3 gives the full variable domain: SAVISQKPSRDICQRGTSLTIQCQVDSQVTMMFWYRQQPGQSLTLIATANQGSEATYESGFVIDKFPISRPNLTFSTLTVSNMSPEDSSIYLCSVPTGPIYGYTFGSGTRLTVV.